This T cell receptor (beta chain) was sequenced for a study of shared clonotypes between healthy human individuals. CDR3 length equals 13 residues. CDR1 SNHLY and CDR2 FYNNEI come from the germline V gene. V was clipped by 8 bases and J by 5 bases; unmatched bases: 8. The table came from immunoSEQ multiplex PCR; TCRdb's copy has only in-frame clones and leaves some out. This table holds over 2 million clones, around 90% found once. Sequencing input: naive CD4+ T cells from PBMCs. Regarding subset: CD45RA+ positively selected. The chain carries TRBV2 and TRBJ2-5, with TRBD2 matching over 7 bases. The source is a man aged 18 to 29 in good health. Some clones in this sample may be carry-over from other donors' samples. The CDR3 region is CASERDPGETQYF. CDR3 nucleotides: TGTGCCAGCGAGCGGGACCCGGGGGAGACCCAGTACTTC.